This TCR beta chain was captured by sequencing in a study of blood T cell repertoires in COVID-19. About the study: Acute-phase and convalescent COVID-19 samples originated in the United States, Italy and Spain. The analysed material was cDNA or gDNA that came from T cells, B-cell-depleted T cells, or PBMCs.

In the original workflow: Amplification with reference gene primers provided the estimates of nucleated cell counts. The repertoire was sequenced with immunoSEQ multiplex PCR; TCRdb's copy has only in-frame clones and lacks some. V and J calls and clone size are as listed in that table; D and trimming were resolved from the DNA. The data hold 180,000 or so clones, with approximately 85% observed a single time. V shed 6 bases and J 8 bases; nucleotides not matched to a gene: 8. The CDR3 length is 14 residues. Germline CDR1 reads KGHSH; CDR2 reads LQKENI. This TCR was sampled from a woman aged 60 to 75 with acute or convalescent COVID-19. The chain uses TRBV18 and TRBJ1-4, with 8 bases identical to TRBD1. Specimen: peripheral blood. This CDR3 is CASSRGQGEEKLFF. The CDR3 DNA reads as TGTGCCAGCTCGCGAGGACAGGGAGAAGAAAAACTGTTTTTT.